This T cell receptor (beta chain) was retrieved from a study of blood T cells in healthy people across ages (dated by TCRdb to between 2015 and 2016). As for the study more broadly: In model experiments, template switching captured about one uniquely barcoded TCR beta cDNA molecule for every two T cells. Age-related changes in TCR beta repertoire diversity were measured in the study by deep sequencing normalized with unique cDNA molecular identifiers. The donors were divided into four age groups: young (average roughly 15 years), middle-aged (approximately 41), aged (approximately 62) and long-lived (roughly 88). For two donors (one aged 18 to 30 and one aged 80 or older), the study analyzed two additional independent replicas of 1 million unique cDNA reads from the same blood draw.

Study-wide conclusions, independent of this receptor: Compared with the aged group, more naive CD4+ T cells, fewer expanded clones and increased TCR diversity were shown by the long-lived group, suggesting age selection. As age increased, observed TCR beta diversity per million T cells dropped in a roughly linear way, and a significant reduction was already evident by age around 41. Conclusive comparison of naive and antigen-experienced compartments was prevented by the profiling of bulk unsorted PBMCs. The percentage of naive T cells measured by flow cytometry correlated strongly with observed TCR beta diversity. Because donor CMV infection status was unknown, age-related changes in expanded clonotypes were potentially confounded. Estimates of total diversity based on one million sequenced T cells were considered lower bounds and underestimates.

To note about this clonotype: The specificity of this receptor is unknown. Per-base quality was not reported, and no clone a single base away is much larger than it.

Library preparation used 5' RACE. These reads were obtained on an Illumina HiSeq 2500. A second 7 to 11 cycle PCR used a sample-barcoded 5' primer and a J-beta primer mix. A template-switch 5' adaptor carrying 12 random nucleotides introduced a unique molecular identifier onto each TCR beta cDNA molecule. At least 2.5 million CDR3-containing paired-end reads were obtained from each sample. All of the RNA was converted into first-strand cDNA using the Mint cDNA synthesis kit, with a TRBC-specific oligonucleotide serving as the primer. Following uracil-DNA glycosylase treatment, a first 18-cycle PCR with universal primers M1SS and BC2_uni_R was performed on all cDNA. The authors' analysis ran thus. For normalization, 1 million high-quality reads, each with a distinct molecular identifier, were randomly selected from each sample. Instead of being binned into consensus sequences, reads that shared molecular identifiers were thrown out. MiTCR, run with a Q25 quality threshold and the strictest error-elimination algorithm, handled CDR3 identification, clonotype clustering and error correction. A nonparametric unseen species model with Euler transformation was used to estimate a lower bound on total TCR beta diversity. In TCRdb, the public reads were trimmed at Q25 with fastp and aligned with MiXCR, with productive beta chains retained. Rows matching on CDR3 protein sequence are summarized as one entry with the most common DNA and genes. Here the V and J calls rest on TCRdb's processing, not on the authors' analysis. The sample table contains approximately 580,000 distinct CDR3 sequences; only one count was recorded for nearly 25% of them. Jointly, the top ten make up 7.5% to 9% of the sample.

The roughly 42 donors, aged roughly 6 to 90 years, were systemically healthy Caucasian individuals from Russia. Around 10 milliliters of peripheral blood were collected from each donor into EDTA-treated Vacutainer tubes. Ficoll-Paque density-gradient centrifugation was used to isolate PBMCs, with at least 6 million per sample. Trizol reagent was used to extract total RNA from PBMCs, with at least 5.5 micrograms per sample. Naive CD45RAhigh/CD27high T cell percentages were measured by flow cytometry on a PBMC aliquot from every donor. Relative to germline, V is missing 6 bases and J is missing 6 bases, with 9 bases of the junction outside any gene match. As encoded in the germline V gene (reference sequence), CDR1 is MNHNY while CDR2 is SVGAGI. The CDR3 contains 15 residues, cysteine and phenylalanine counted. Here the CDR3 DNA is all that survives: 45 bases in frame from base 1. The same sample was also studied in work on T cells of mothers and their children. The second study's authors report: Nine systemically healthy Caucasian individuals served as donors, namely three mothers together with their six children. cDNA synthesis used all of the extracted RNA, with approximately 1.4 ug of RNA in each 15 ul reaction. In the second PCR, the M1S primer introduced both the sample barcodes and 2-4 random nucleotides. More than 8 million TCR beta CDR3 reads were obtained from each mother, and about 3 million reads were obtained from each child. In both related and unrelated pairs, thymic selection shapes the output of TCR recombination in a similar way, with inherited differences having only a minor effect. Related mother-child pairs always showed normalized repertoire overlap that was slightly higher than in unrelated mother-child pairs, though the difference was never significant. Persistent microchimeric T cell clones were not detected, at a sensitivity of around 99 clones per million clonotypes. The study used deep NGS to compare TCR beta repertoires of mothers and children, seeking features distinguishing related mother-child pairs from unrelated individuals. The mean age was roughly 36 +/- 4 years for the mothers and approximately 11 +/- 4 years for the children. Libraries were sequenced on Illumina HiSeq 2000 with 100+100 nt paired-end reads after adapter ligation with NEBNext reagents. To prevent cross-contamination, the mother and child libraries were prepared one month apart and sequenced in separate runs. For each donor, somewhere between about 450,000 and 2,200,000 distinct TCR beta clonotypes were identified. Naive TCR beta clonotypes were estimated from low-frequency clonotypes matched to each donor's FACS-determined naive share, without sorting.

The sequencing sample was made of blood. The V gene is TRBV6-6 and the J gene is TRBJ2-1; 9 bases in the middle match TRBD2. This TCR was sampled from a boy aged 10-17 years in good health. In nucleotides, the sequence is TGTGCCAGCAGCCATCCCGGGACTAGCTTCAATGAGCAGTTCTTC. It specifies CASSHPGTSFNEQFF.